This T cell receptor (beta chain) is drawn from a study of identical twins. The V gene's germline CDR1 is SGDLS and CDR2 YYNGEE. V lost 0 bases and J lost 5, with 14 bases in between. There are 15 residues in the CDR3. Each CDR3 protein gets one entry after TCRdb re-called the 5' RACE reads with MiXCR. The table has about 190,000 distinct CDR3 sequences, about 16% seen once. The same specimen was also included in a second study, on T cells expressing NK-cell markers.

The chain links TRBV9 to TRBJ2-5; D is perhaps TRBD1 (6 bases). The TCR comes from a woman aged 18-30 years in good health. The sample was CD8+ T cells sorted from blood. The CDR3 is CASSVGGGLSETQYF. The CDR3 coding sequence is TGTGCCAGCAGCGTAGGTGGGGGCCTTTCCGAGACCCAGTACTTC.